Below are 13 T cell receptor beta chains sequenced from a single sample in a study of T cells in Graves' hyperthyroidism and ophthalmopathy. It was RNA transcripts that yielded the amplified TCR beta CDR3 regions. The HTBI primer set drove a first-round RT-PCR of the TCR CDR3. TCRdb recomputed calls from the multiplex PCR reads with MiXCR, one row per CDR3 protein. The repertoire holds almost 600,000 distinct CDR3 sequences, with approximately 44% as singletons. The sequenced sample was peripheral blood or thyroid tissue (not recorded which). All receptors come from a woman aged 18-35 years with Graves' hyperthyroidism.

This clonotype was counted at least ten times. The chain combines TRBV6-2 or TRBV6-3 with TRBJ1-2, with D uncertain. The V gene's germline CDR1 is MNHEY and CDR2 SVGEGT. This CDR3 contains 13 residues. Trimming shortened V by 7 bases and J by 7 bases, and 16 bases separated the two germline ends. This CDR3 is CASKTTGGGGYTF. CDR3 sequence (DNA): TGTGCCAGCAAAACTACGGGTGGCGGTGGCTACACCTTC.

This clonotype was seen repeatedly, ten times or more. The chain is built from TRBV12-3 or TRBV12-4 and TRBJ2-5, with 10 nucleotides matching TRBD2. The CDR3 has 14 amino acids. With 6 bases clipped from V and 7 bases from J, the junction kept 8 bases outside the gene matches. As DNA, the CDR3 is TGTGCCAGCAGCCCTGGGACTAGCGAGGGGACCCAGTACTTC. Translated, it gives CASSPGTSEGTQYF.

The table lists this clonotype with many counts. The rearrangement uses TRBV19 and TRBJ2-5; weak D call: TRBD1 (6 bases). Trimming cost V 4 bases and J 1 base, with 16 bases left between them. Germline CDR1 and CDR2: LNHDA and SQIVND (reference sequence). This CDR3 has 16 residues. CDR3 loop: CASSNPTGFGQETQYF. CDR3 sequence (DNA): TGTGCCAGTAGTAACCCAACAGGGTTTGGCCAAGAGACCCAGTACTTC.

This clonotype was recorded at least ten times. The chain combines TRBV5-1 with TRBJ1-1; D gene ambiguous. The germline V and J ends were trimmed by 3 bases and 3 bases, with 15 bases remaining between them. In germline, CDR1 is SGHRS, CDR2 YFSETQ. This CDR3 spans 15 amino acids. DNA of the CDR3: TGCGCCAGCAGCTCCATGGGGTCGACGGACACTGAAGCTTTCTTT. Translation gives CASSSMGSTDTEAFF.

This clonotype came up once. One base away lies a much larger clone, so this may be a sequencing read error. The conserved phenylalanine or tryptophan normally closing the CDR3 is absent here, so this likely arose from a read error. The chain carries TRBV14 and TRBJ2-5; 7 nucleotides align to TRBD1. The V gene's germline CDR1 is SGHDN and CDR2 FVKESK. The trim removed 5 bases at V and 5 bases at J, leaving 8 bases unmatched. CDR3 length equals 14 residues. CDR3 DNA: TGTGCCAGCAGCAAACAGGGGACGGGGGAGACCCAGTACCTC. Translation gives CASSKQGTGETQYL.

The gene calls are TRBV10-3 and TRBJ2-2; tentative D call: TRBD1 (5 bases). Trimming removed 4 bases from V and 4 bases from J, with 13 bases in between. The CDR3 extends over 15 amino acids. Germline V gives CDR1 ENHRY, CDR2 SYGVKD. CDR3 amino acids: CAISGGGGPTGELFF. The CDR3 nucleotides read TGTGCCATCAGTGGGGGCGGCGGACCCACCGGGGAGCTGTTTTTT.

This clonotype has a handful of counts. V is TRBV5-8 and J is TRBJ1-4; no reliable D call. This CDR3 contains 16 residues. V lost 3 bases and J 5 bases, leaving 17 bases between the germline ends. In germline, CDR1 is SGHTS, CDR2 YDEGEE. As DNA, the CDR3 is TGTGCCAGCAGCTCGCCTCCCCTGGTGGGCAATGAAAAACTGTTTTTT. The encoded protein is CASSSPPLVGNEKLFF.

The J gene is TRBJ1-1, the V gene TRBV10-3; D call uncertain. The V end lost 9 bases, the J end lost 1 base, and 0 bases lay between the germline ends. The CDR3 is 9 amino acids. CDR1 is ENHRY and CDR2 is SYGVKD in the germline V gene. The CDR3 region is CAMNTEAFF. DNA of the CDR3: TGTGCCATGAACACTGAAGCTTTCTTT.

This clonotype was counted many times. The chain combines TRBV3-1 with TRBJ1-2, with TRBD1 matching over 10 bases. V shed 0 bases, J shed 6 bases, and the junction held 4 bases outside the gene matches. This CDR3 spans 15 amino acids. The germline CDR1 and CDR2 sequences are LGHDT and YNNKEL (reference sequence). The CDR3 nucleotides are TGTGCCAGCAGCCAAGATTTGACAGGGGGCAATGGCTACACCTTC. This gives the protein CASSQDLTGGNGYTF.

Many counts were recorded for this clonotype. The chain recombines TRBV5-6 with TRBJ1-1; possibly TRBD1 for D (6 bases). The CDR3 consists of 14 residues. Germline CDR1 reads SGHDT; CDR2 reads YYEEEE. Trimming pared 4 bases from V and 5 bases from J, leaving 15 bases between. The DNA of the CDR3 is TGTGCCAGCAGCGTGGGGATAGGGGGTACTGAAGCTTTCTTT. Amino acid sequence: CASSVGIGGTEAFF.

The chain links TRBV2 to TRBJ2-7; TRBD2 is a possible D gene (6 bases). Germline V gene lookup returns CDR1 SNHLY and CDR2 FYNNEI. V was clipped by 7 bases and J by 4 bases, with 8 bases between them. This CDR3 is built from 11 residues. CDR3 DNA: TGTGCCAGCAATCGGGAGTACGAGCAGTACTTC. This encodes CASNREYEQYF.

This clonotype was observed a handful of times. V is TRBV10-3 and J is TRBJ1-1; D is unclear. The CDR3 runs 12 residues. V lost 7 bases, J lost 8 bases, and 14 bases lay in between. CDR1 is ENHRY, CDR2 SYGVKD, per germline. Written as DNA, the CDR3 is TGTGCCATCAAGGACCATCAGGCAGAAGCTTTCTTT. Translated: CAIKDHQAEAFF.

This rearrangement joins TRBV6-5 to TRBJ2-2, with 8 bases that match TRBD2. The V and J ends lost 3 bases and 6 bases, in that order; junction bases with no gene match: 6. This CDR3 has 15 amino acids. Germline lookup yields CDR1 MNHEY and CDR2 SVGAGI. CDR3: CASSYRSGESGELFF. CDR3 DNA: TGTGCCAGCAGTTATCGTAGCGGGGAGTCCGGGGAGCTGTTTTTT.